A single sample gave rise to the 31 T cell receptor beta chains below, sequenced in a study of cytomegalovirus exposure and HLA in healthy donors. TCRdb's table, derived via immunoSEQ multiplex PCR, lists solely in-frame clones and lacks some. The data hold under 200,000 clones, with less than 90% observed a single time. Sequenced input: PBMCs. The receptors derive from a woman aged 25 to 39 in good health and CMV-seronegative.

The sample holds many counts of this clone. The chain couples TRBV6-4 to TRBJ2-2; 8 nucleotides agree with TRBD2. V was clipped by 5 bases and J by 4 bases; unmatched bases: 0. The CDR3 consists of 13 residues. Germline V CDR1 and CDR2: MRHNA, SNTAGT. The CDR3, as DNA: TGTGCCAGCAGTAGCGGGGGCACCGGGGAGCTGTTTTTT. It specifies CASSSGGTGELFF.

This sequence joins TRBV19 and TRBJ2-7; 9 positions agree with TRBD1. The V gene end was trimmed by 5 bases and the J gene end by 2 bases; junction bases not matched to a gene: 10. The germline V gene has CDR1 LNHDA and CDR2 SQIVND (reference sequence). The length of the CDR3 is 16 residues. The CDR3 sequence: CASSSKQGAKPYEQYF. The CDR3 region has the DNA TGTGCCAGTAGTTCCAAACAGGGGGCGAAGCCCTACGAGCAGTACTTC.

This sequence joins TRBV9 and TRBJ2-1; the match to TRBD2 covers 7 bases. V was pared by 2 bases and J by 7 bases, with 24 bases of the junction left unmatched. The CDR3 spans 20 residues. CDR1 is SGDLS and CDR2 is YYNGEE in the germline V gene. Here the CDR3 DNA reads TGTGCCAGCAGCGTCCCAACCAAAGGACTAGATACTACGACCGGGAATGAGCAGTTCTTC. Translated, it gives CASSVPTKGLDTTTGNEQFF.

The chain joins TRBV7-2 to TRBJ2-2; no clear D gene. CDR1 and CDR2 from the germline V gene are SGHTA and FQGNSA. Trimming took 2 bases from V and 0 from J, leaving 7 bases between them. The CDR3 totals 15 residues. CDR3 coding DNA: TGTGCCAGCAGCTTACTGGGTACGAACACCGGGGAGCTGTTTTTT. Encoded protein: CASSLLGTNTGELFF.

The gene calls are TRBV4-3 and TRBJ2-3, with a tentative D call TRBD1 (5 bases). The V gene lost 0 bases and the J gene lost 4 bases, with 11 bases spanning the gap. Germline assignment: CDR1 LGHNA and CDR2 YSLEER. This CDR3 has 15 residues. The CDR3 sequence: CASSQERGWADTQYF. CDR3 coding DNA: TGCGCCAGCAGCCAAGAAAGGGGCTGGGCAGATACGCAGTATTTT.

J is TRBJ1-1 and V is TRBV25-1; TRBD1 is a possible D gene (6 bases). V shed 6 bases and J shed 5 bases, with 13 bases lying between them. The germline V gene encodes CDR1 MGHDK and CDR2 SYGVNS. CDR3 length: 13 amino acids. The CDR3 DNA sequence: TGTGCCAGCAGGGGCCCACAGGGAACTGAAGCTTTCTTT. Amino acids: CASRGPQGTEAFF.

The chain has TRBV5-1 and TRBJ2-3; 9 bases map to TRBD2. Trimming removed 2 bases from V and 3 bases from J; junction bases left unmatched: 7. Per germline, CDR1 SGHRS and CDR2 YFSETQ. There are 16 residues in the CDR3. As DNA, the CDR3 is TGCGCCAGCAGCTTCGGCGGGGGGGCAGGGACAGATACGCAGTATTTT. Amino acids: CASSFGGGAGTDTQYF.

This clone was seen only once. The chain uses TRBV10-3 and TRBJ2-5; TRBD2 aligns across 9 bases. This CDR3 spans 14 amino acids. Germline lookup yields CDR1 ENHRY and CDR2 SYGVKD. The V and J ends lost 4 bases and 3 bases, in that order; junction bases with no gene match: 3. As DNA, the CDR3 is TGTGCCATCAGTGGAGCGGGGGGAAAAGAGACCCAGTACTTC. It codes for CAISGAGGKETQYF.

V gene TRBV10-3 combines with J gene TRBJ2-1; the D is unclear. Germline V CDR1 and CDR2: ENHRY, SYGVKD. The CDR3 extends over 13 amino acids. Deletions cut 0 bases from V and 10 bases from J, with 10 bases between. CDR3: CAISESLEREQFF. The CDR3, as DNA: TGTGCCATCAGTGAGTCGCTAGAGAGGGAGCAGTTCTTC.

This rearrangement joins TRBV29-1 to TRBJ2-7, with 7 nucleotides matching TRBD2. This CDR3 comprises 14 residues. Losses at the gene ends were 0 bases for V and 2 bases for J; bases not matched to a gene: 4. Germline CDR1 reads SQVTM; CDR2 reads ANQGSEA. The CDR3 nucleotides are TGCAGCGTTGAAGAGAGTGGGACTACCTACGAGCAGTACTTC. This gives the protein CSVEESGTTYEQYF.

J is TRBJ1-2 and V is TRBV7-3; tentatively, D is TRBD1 (5 bases). The germline V gene encodes CDR1 SGHTA and CDR2 FQGTGA. This CDR3 spans 14 amino acids. V lost 7 bases and J lost 0, with 12 bases in between. The CDR3 DNA follows: TGTGCCAGCACCCAAGGGGATTCTAACTATGGCTACACCTTC. It encodes CASTQGDSNYGYTF.

This sequence joins TRBV7-3 and TRBJ1-1; TRBD1 matches at 7 bases. The V segment lost 4 bases and the J segment 3 bases; nucleotides outside the gene matches: 17. Germline lookup yields CDR1 SGHTA and CDR2 FQGTGA. This CDR3 region has 18 residues. The CDR3 DNA follows: TGTGCCAGCAGCTCGAGGGACAGCGCATCGTTGGTGGACACTGAAGCTTTCTTT. Its protein is CASSSRDSASLVDTEAFF.

This clone was seen once. J is TRBJ1-2 and V is TRBV5-1; no reliable D call. Germline values: CDR1 SGHRS, CDR2 YFSETQ. This CDR3 region has 15 residues. Trimming took 0 bases from V and 3 from J, leaving 12 bases between them. The CDR3 sequence: CASSLDPETYYGYTF. The CDR3 DNA follows: TGCGCCAGCAGCTTGGACCCGGAGACATACTATGGCTACACCTTC.

This clone was observed a few times. The rearrangement joins TRBV13 to TRBJ2-2, with 7 bases aligning to TRBD2. Germline lookup yields CDR1 PRHDT and CDR2 FYEKMQ (reference sequence). This CDR3 spans 14 amino acids. The V gene end was trimmed by 5 bases and the J gene end by 4 bases; junction bases not matched to a gene: 4. CDR3: CASSIAGGTGELFF. CDR3 DNA sequence: TGTGCCAGCAGCATAGCGGGCGGCACCGGGGAGCTGTTTTTT.

Only one count was recorded for this clone. This chain links TRBV29-1 with TRBJ2-6; 8 positions match TRBD1. Germline-derived CDR1 and CDR2 are SQVTM and ANQGSEA. Germline trimming cut 4 bases from V and 0 bases from J; bases unmatched to any gene: 11. This CDR3 has 18 residues. The CDR3 bases are TGCAGCGTTGGGGTGGGAGACAGGGGTAGCTCTGGGGCCAACGTCCTGACTTTC. Encoded protein: CSVGVGDRGSSGANVLTF.

This chain joins TRBV9 and TRBJ2-5, with a tentative D call TRBD2 (5 bases). Trimming shortened V by 3 bases and J by 0 bases, and 9 bases separated the two germline ends. This CDR3 comprises 14 residues. Germline CDR1 SGDLS, CDR2 YYNGEE. CDR3 coding DNA: TGTGCCAGCAGCGCCTCTAGCCACCAAGAGACCCAGTACTTC. Protein: CASSASSHQETQYF.

The chain couples TRBV7-8 to TRBJ2-1; the match to TRBD2 covers 8 bases. The CDR3 runs to 19 residues. Germline CDR1 and CDR2: SGHVS and FQNEAQ. The V gene end was trimmed by 5 bases and the J gene end by 8 bases; junction bases not matched to a gene: 23. CDR3 bases: TGTGCCAGCAGCCAAGGACAGATCAAGACCGGGACTAGGCGACATGAGCAGTTCTTC. It encodes CASSQGQIKTGTRRHEQFF. Supplemented by reference TRBV7-8 and TRBJ2-1, the full variable domain reads GAGVSQSPRYKVAKRGQDVALRCDPISGHVSLFWYQQALGQGPEFLTYFQNEAQLDKSGLPSDRFFAERPEGSVSTLKIQRTQQEDSAVYLCASSQGQIKTGTRRHEQFFGPGTRLTVL.

This clone has a handful of counts. The chain uses TRBV7-9 and TRBJ1-2; 7 nucleotides agree with TRBD1. Germline V gene sequence: CDR1 SEHNR, CDR2 FQNEAQ (reference sequence). With V trimmed by 5 bases and J by 5 bases, 5 bases remained unmatched. The CDR3 totals 13 residues. DNA of the CDR3: TGTGCCAGCAGCCCCGGGACAGTATATGGCTACACCTTC. Translating it yields CASSPGTVYGYTF.

V and J are TRBV29-1 and TRBJ1-1; the D gene is possibly TRBD1 (6 bases). The V gene's germline CDR1 is SQVTM and CDR2 ANQGSEA. V was cut by 2 bases and J by 3 bases, with 13 bases left in between. The CDR3 spans 14 residues. DNA for the CDR3: TGCAGCGTTGAAACCGAGTGGGGGCACACTGAAGCTTTCTTT. This codes for CSVETEWGHTEAFF.

The J gene is TRBJ2-7, the V gene TRBV11-3, with 7 positions matching TRBD1. V dropped 5 bases and J dropped 2; count of bases not matched to a gene: 6. The CDR3 loop spans 14 amino acids. From germline, CDR1 is SGHNT and CDR2 YENEEA. The CDR3 DNA reads TGTGCCAGCAGCCGCCGGGACAGACCCTACGAGCAGTACTTC. Amino acid sequence: CASSRRDRPYEQYF.

V usage is TRBV9 and J usage is TRBJ2-7, with D possibly being TRBD1 or TRBD2 (6 bases each). The germline V and J ends were trimmed by 6 bases and 5 bases, with 15 bases remaining between them. This CDR3 is 13 amino acids long. Germline CDR1 is SGDLS and CDR2 is YYNGEE. Here the CDR3 reads CASNEGGKNEQYF. CDR3 bases: TGTGCCAGCAACGAAGGGGGGAAGAACGAGCAGTACTTC.

The V gene is TRBV15, the J gene TRBJ2-7; D perhaps matches TRBD2 (5 bases). Germline-derived CDR1 and CDR2 are LNHNV and YYDKDF (reference sequence). This CDR3 is built from 14 residues. The ends were cut back, 0 bases at V and 3 bases at J, with 9 bases in the middle. CDR3 region: CATSRDRGDYEQYF. For the CDR3, the DNA is TGTGCCACCAGCAGAGATCGGGGAGACTACGAGCAGTACTTC.

J is TRBJ2-7 and V is TRBV2; D is perhaps TRBD1 (6 bases). CDR1 is SNHLY, CDR2 FYNNEI, per germline. This CDR3 is built from 12 residues. Trimming stripped 4 bases from V and 2 bases from J, with 6 bases between. The CDR3 DNA sequence: TGTGCCAGCAGTGGACAGGCCTACGAGCAGTACTTC. Translation: CASSGQAYEQYF.

The chain is built from TRBV28 and TRBJ2-2; tentatively, D is TRBD1 or TRBD2 (7 bases each). This CDR3 region has 20 residues. The V gene's germline CDR1 is MDHEN and CDR2 SYDVKM. Trimming pared 0 bases from V and 2 bases from J, leaving 22 bases between. Here the CDR3 reads CASSLWDQGQREGNTGELFF. CDR3 bases: TGTGCCAGCAGTTTATGGGACCAGGGACAGCGGGAAGGTAACACCGGGGAGCTGTTTTTT.

This clone was counted only a few times. V and J are TRBV15 and TRBJ1-1; D remains ambiguous. The CDR3 has 13 amino acids. In germline, CDR1 is LNHNV, CDR2 YYDKDF (reference sequence). V lost 0 bases and J lost 8, with 10 bases in between. The CDR3 is CATSRDRPPEAFF. CDR3 coding DNA: TGTGCCACCAGCAGAGATAGACCCCCCGAAGCTTTCTTT.

The chain links TRBV11-2 to TRBJ2-7; D call uncertain. CDR1 and CDR2 from the germline V gene are SGHAT and FQNNGV. V was clipped by 0 bases and J by 3 bases, with 6 bases between them. The CDR3 is 13 amino acids. This chain's CDR3 is CASSLDGNYEQYF. CDR3 nucleotide sequence: TGTGCCAGCAGCTTAGACGGAAACTACGAGCAGTACTTC.

This clone was seen a single time. This chain uses TRBV16 with TRBJ1-5; D is unresolved. Germline CDR1 KGHSY, CDR2 FQNENV. This CDR3 region has 15 residues. Trimming pared 4 bases from V and 2 bases from J, leaving 12 bases between. In nucleotides, the CDR3 is TGTGCCAGCAGCCTCGGGGTGGCTGGCAATCAGCCCCAGCATTTT. Protein: CASSLGVAGNQPQHF. Full variable domain (rest looked up from reference TRBV16 and TRBJ1-5): GEEVAQTPKHLVRGEGQKAKLYCAPIKGHSYVFWYQQVLKNEFKFLISFQNENVFDETGMPKERFSAKCLPNSPCSLEIQATKLEDSAVYFCASSLGVAGNQPQHFGDGTRLSIL.

V gene TRBV29-1 combines with J gene TRBJ2-7; perhaps TRBD1 as D (5 bases). With 3 bases removed from V and 2 bases from J, the gap between germline ends came to 8 bases. The germline V gene encodes CDR1 SQVTM and CDR2 ANQGSEA. CDR3 length: 12 amino acids. The CDR3 protein is CSVEDTTYEQYF. As DNA, the CDR3 is TGCAGCGTTGAGGACACAACCTACGAGCAGTACTTC.

J is TRBJ2-4 and V is TRBV7-2, with D maybe TRBD1 (6 bases). Germline V gene lookup returns CDR1 SGHTA and CDR2 FQGNSA. V was pared by 1 base and J by 7 bases, with 8 bases between. This CDR3 has 13 residues. The CDR3 loop reads CASSLGTGNIQYF. CDR3 nucleotide sequence: TGTGCCAGCAGCTTAGGAACAGGGAACATTCAGTACTTC.

This chain joins TRBV28 and TRBJ2-2; a possible D gene is TRBD1 (5 bases). Trimming removed 6 bases from V and 4 bases from J, with 18 bases in between. The germline CDR1 and CDR2 sequences are MDHEN and SYDVKM. The CDR3 sequence is 16 residues long. In nucleotides, the CDR3 is TGTGCCAGCAGCCAAAGGGGTAGTTTCGGCACCGGGGAGCTGTTTTTT. It translates to CASSQRGSFGTGELFF.

The CDR3 sequence: CASSGDSSYGYTF. CDR3 nucleotides: TGTGCCAGCTCAGGGGACAGTTCTTATGGCTACACCTTC. The chain carries TRBV18 and TRBJ1-2, with 7 nucleotides matching TRBD1. V lost 5 bases, J lost 5 bases, and 5 bases stayed unmatched. Looked up from germline, CDR1 is KGHSH and CDR2 is LQKENI. The CDR3 sequence is 13 residues long.